One T cell receptor beta chain is described in this entry. What it binds is unknown. Following culture for nine to ten days, CD4+ T cells were isolated. Each participant was administered two doses of either the BNT162b2 or the mRNA-1273 vaccine. Vaccine recipients had no previous SARS-CoV-2 infection; their nucleocapsid antibodies were negative. These data belong to a study of vaccination effects on CD4 cells after COVID-19. Study-wide results and caveats: Convalescent patients numbered few in the study; early post-infection timepoints were missing entirely.

V shed 0 bases and J shed 2 bases, with 14 bases lying between them. Germline CDR1 KGHSH, CDR2 LQKENI. The CDR3 totals 17 residues. Sequencing was performed with immunoSEQ multiplex PCR; in TCRdb, only in-frame clones are kept and a portion is missing. The profile shows about 57,000 clones, less than 80% of them singletons. The material was CD4+ T cells from PBMCs cultured without peptide, obtained after COVID-19 vaccination. The clonotype comes from a human donor who received a COVID-19 vaccine. The V call is TRBV18, the J call TRBJ2-1; no clear D. This CDR3 is CASSPPVSSLTYNEQFF. The DNA of the CDR3 is TGTGCCAGCTCACCACCGGTCAGTTCTTTGACCTACAATGAGCAGTTCTTC. The full variable domain, completed using reference TRBV18 and TRBJ2-1, is NAGVMQNPRHLVRRRGQEARLRCSPMKGHSHVYWYRQLPEEGLKFMVYLQKENIIDESGMPKERFSAEFPKEGPSILRIQQVVRGDSAAYFCASSPPVSSLTYNEQFFGPGTRLTVL.